The 30 T cell receptor beta chains listed next were all sequenced from one sample in a study of cytomegalovirus exposure and HLA in healthy donors. PCR employed 60 Vbeta and 13 Jbeta primers. Produced via immunoSEQ multiplex PCR; TCRdb's table is partial and in-frame only. This table holds about 99,000 clones, 75% to 80% found once. Sequences were obtained from PBMCs. These receptors all come from a man in his 60s in good health and CMV-seropositive.

The rearrangement joins TRBV9 to TRBJ2-2, with D maybe TRBD1 (5 bases). Germline loops: CDR1 SGDLS, CDR2 YYNGEE. V was cut by 2 bases and J by 6 bases, with 11 bases left in between. The CDR3 totals 14 residues. The CDR3, as DNA: TGTGCCAGCAGCGTGGGGCCCCAGGCCGGGGAGCTGTTTTTT. This codes for CASSVGPQAGELFF.

The J gene is TRBJ2-5, the V gene TRBV5-1; 9 bases align to TRBD2. Trimming at V came to 4 bases and at J to 1 base, leaving 8 bases not matched to a gene. The germline V gene has CDR1 SGHRS and CDR2 YFSETQ. CDR3 size: 16 residues. The CDR3 DNA is TGCGCCAGCAGCCGATTAGCGGGGGCACCCCAAGAGACCCAGTACTTC. Its translation: CASSRLAGAPQETQYF. Filled out from reference TRBV5-1 and TRBJ2-5, the complete variable domain reads KAGVTQTPRYLIKTRGQQVTLSCSPISGHRSVSWYQQTPGQGLQFLFEYFSETQRNKGNFPGRFSGRQFSNSRSEMNVSTLELGDSALYLCASSRLAGAPQETQYFGPGTRLLVL.

The rearrangement links TRBV5-1 to TRBJ2-2; D is unresolved. Germline values: CDR1 SGHRS, CDR2 YFSETQ. The CDR3 runs to 15 residues. The germline V and J ends were trimmed by 2 bases and 8 bases, with 16 bases remaining between them. CDR3 coding DNA: TGCGCCAGCAGCTTAAAACCTGCCCTGGAGGGGGAGCTGTTTTTT. Translating gives CASSLKPALEGELFF.

This clone was observed once. J is TRBJ1-2 and V is TRBV7-9; D is perhaps TRBD1 (5 bases). The V end was cut by 5 bases, the J end by 0 bases, with 13 bases between. Germline V lookup: CDR1 SEHNR, CDR2 FQNEAQ (reference sequence). This CDR3 comprises 15 residues. CDR3 coding DNA: TGTGCCAGCAGCCAAGGGGCGGCTACTAACTATGGCTACACCTTC. Its protein is CASSQGAATNYGYTF.

This clone showed up just a few times. The chain recombines TRBV10-3 with TRBJ2-7; 7 bases agree with TRBD1. CDR3 length: 11 amino acids. Looked up from germline, CDR1 is ENHRY and CDR2 is SYGVKD. Trimming took 7 bases from V and 6 from J; bases not matched to a gene: 3. CDR3 residues: CAINRGSEQYF. CDR3 nucleotides: TGTGCCATCAACAGGGGTAGCGAGCAGTACTTC.

The gene calls are TRBV18 and TRBJ2-7, with TRBD2 matching over 9 bases. Germline V gives CDR1 KGHSH, CDR2 LQKENI. V shed 5 bases, J shed 2 bases, and the junction held 7 bases outside the gene matches. The CDR3 length is 15 residues. Here the CDR3 reads CASSNKAGGPYEQYF. DNA of the CDR3: TGTGCCAGCTCAAACAAAGCGGGGGGACCCTACGAGCAGTACTTC.

This clone was counted between two and nine times. The gene calls are TRBV7-9 and TRBJ1-5; D is perhaps TRBD1 (6 bases). Germline-derived CDR1 and CDR2 are SEHNR and FQNEAQ (reference sequence). The CDR3 covers 14 residues. Trimming shortened V by 6 bases and J by 5 bases, and 14 bases separated the two germline ends. CDR3 residues: CASSPYRADQPQHF. Written as DNA, the CDR3 is TGTGCCAGCAGTCCGTACAGGGCGGATCAGCCCCAGCATTTT. Full variable domain (missing parts from reference TRBV7-9 and TRBJ1-5): DTGVSQNPRHKITKRGQNVTFRCDPISEHNRLYWYRQTLGQGPEFLTYFQNEAQLEKSRLLSDRFSAERPKGSFSTLEIQRTEQGDSAMYLCASSPYRADQPQHFGDGTRLSIL.

The chain employs TRBV9 and TRBJ2-2; tentative D call: TRBD2 (5 bases). Trimming removed 0 bases at V and 8 bases at J, with 23 bases between. CDR3 size: 18 residues. Germline CDR1 reads SGDLS; CDR2 reads YYNGEE. The CDR3 DNA sequence: TGTGCCAGCAGCGTAGAGGCCACGGGAAGGCCGCCCGGGGGGGAGCTGTTTTTT. Translating gives CASSVEATGRPPGGELFF.

This clone was detected only a few times. CDR3 DNA sequence: TGTGCCAGCAGTGCACAGGGGCGAAGCTCCTACGAGCAGTACTTC. Translation: CASSAQGRSSYEQYF. This sequence joins TRBV25-1 and TRBJ2-7, with 7 bases aligning to TRBD1. With 4 bases clipped from V and 0 bases from J, the junction kept 6 bases outside the gene matches. The CDR3 loop spans 15 amino acids. Germline V CDR1 and CDR2: MGHDK, SYGVNS.

DNA for the CDR3: TGTGCCAGCAGCTTGGGTGGGAGGTCAGGGAGCTCCTACGAGCAGTACTTC. This sequence encodes CASSLGGRSGSSYEQYF. This chain links TRBV5-4 with TRBJ2-5, with D possibly TRBD2 on 6 matching bases. The end of the DNA is better explained by TRBJ2-7, so the J call may be wrong. The CDR3 is 17 amino acids. Germline loops: CDR1 SGHNT, CDR2 YYREEE (reference sequence).

The rearrangement joins TRBV9 to TRBJ1-6; D not certain. The CDR3 is 17 residues long. The germline gives CDR1 SGDLS, CDR2 YYNGEE. Trimming cost V 0 bases and J 4 bases, with 14 bases left between them. The CDR3 protein is CASSVGLVTQYNSPLHF. In DNA, the CDR3 is TGTGCCAGCAGCGTAGGGCTAGTTACACAATATAATTCACCCCTCCACTTT.

A remark on this clone: This same CDR3 is encoded by further DNA sequences in the sample. The rearrangement joins TRBV2 to TRBJ1-5; tentative D call: TRBD1 (6 bases). The CDR3 length is 14 residues. The germline CDR1 and CDR2 sequences are SNHLY and FYNNEI. Trimming took off 6 bases at V and 0 bases at J, with 9 bases between the two ends. This CDR3 is CASSRDTSNQPQHF. DNA of the CDR3: TGTGCCAGCAGCCGGGACACTAGCAATCAGCCCCAGCATTTT.

The J gene is TRBJ2-6, the V gene TRBV2; 9 bases match TRBD2. The CDR3 totals 17 residues. Germline V CDR1 and CDR2: SNHLY, FYNNEI. Trimming at V came to 7 bases and at J to 0 bases, leaving 7 bases not matched to a gene. CDR3 loop: CASTPTSGASGANVLTF. In DNA form, the CDR3 reads TGTGCCAGCACCCCGACTAGCGGAGCCTCTGGGGCCAACGTCCTGACTTTC.

The rearrangement uses TRBV18 and TRBJ1-2; D gene ambiguous. V lost 2 bases and J 3 bases, leaving 7 bases between the germline ends. Germline V gene sequence: CDR1 KGHSH, CDR2 LQKENI. The CDR3 sequence is 13 residues long. The CDR3 sequence is CASSPSTDYGYTF. The CDR3 nucleotides read TGTGCCAGCTCACCATCAACAGACTATGGCTACACCTTC.

The gene calls are TRBV29-1 and TRBJ2-5; no firm D call. Germline assignment: CDR1 SQVTM and CDR2 ANQGSEA. CDR3 length: 13 amino acids. Trimming left V 3 bases short and J 0 bases short, with 8 bases between. CDR3: CSVDGDNQETQYF. CDR3 DNA: TGCAGCGTTGACGGCGACAACCAAGAGACCCAGTACTTC.

The V call is TRBV6-5, the J call TRBJ1-5; 7 bases are a match to TRBD1. V gave up 5 bases and J gave up 3 bases; unmatched junction bases: 7. Germline V gives CDR1 MNHEY, CDR2 SVGAGI. The CDR3 has 15 amino acids. The CDR3 reads CASSQTGFNNQPQHF. DNA for the CDR3: TGTGCCAGCAGTCAGACAGGGTTTAACAATCAGCCCCAGCATTTT.

V and J are TRBV19 and TRBJ1-2, with D possibly matching TRBD1 (6 bases). Germline V gene sequence: CDR1 LNHDA, CDR2 SQIVND (reference sequence). V was trimmed by 6 bases and J by 0 bases, leaving 8 bases between them. CDR3 length equals 13 residues. CDR3 protein: CASRDRANYGYTF. The CDR3 nucleotides read TGTGCCAGTAGGGACAGAGCTAACTATGGCTACACCTTC.

V is TRBV2 and J is TRBJ1-6; D may be TRBD1 (5 bases). Germline CDR1 SNHLY, CDR2 FYNNEI. Between the trimmed V and J ends, which lost 7 bases and 8 bases, there was a span of 6 bases. The CDR3 totals 11 residues. CDR3 in amino acids: CASKGDSPLHF. CDR3 nucleotide sequence: TGTGCCAGCAAAGGGGATTCACCCCTCCACTTT.

The CDR3 region is CASSLVGENIQYF. Written as DNA, the CDR3 is TGTGCCAGCAGCTTAGTAGGAGAAAACATTCAGTACTTC. This chain uses TRBV7-2 with TRBJ2-4; no firm D call. V was clipped by 1 base and J by 5 bases, with 6 bases between them. Germline V gives CDR1 SGHTA, CDR2 FQGNSA. CDR3 size: 13 residues. The full variable domain, rest sourced from reference TRBV7-2 and TRBJ2-4, is GAGVSQSPSNKVTEKGKDVELRCDPISGHTALYWYRQSLGQGLEFLIYFQGNSAPDKSGLPSDRFSAERTGGSVSTLTIQRTQQEDSAVYLCASSLVGENIQYFGAGTRLSVL.

The chain uses TRBV4-1 and TRBJ2-3; 10 positions match TRBD2. Trimming cost V 1 base and J 1 base; bases outside gene matches: 2. Per the germline V gene, CDR1 is MGHRA and CDR2 is YSYEKL. The CDR3 totals 16 residues. For the CDR3, the DNA is TGCGCCAGCAGCCAAGGGCTAGCGGGGGGCACAGATACGCAGTATTTT. Translating it yields CASSQGLAGGTDTQYF.

The chain joins TRBV4-1 to TRBJ2-2; no clear D. Germline lookup yields CDR1 MGHRA and CDR2 YSYEKL. This CDR3 has 13 residues. V was pared by 4 bases and J by 0 bases, with 3 bases between. In nucleotides, the CDR3 is TGCGCCAGCAGCCCCTCGAACACCGGGGAGCTGTTTTTT. Translated, it gives CASSPSNTGELFF.

The chain recombines TRBV19 with TRBJ1-2; maybe TRBD1 (5 bases). The germline V gene encodes CDR1 LNHDA and CDR2 SQIVND (reference sequence). The ends were cut back, 6 bases at V and 2 bases at J, with 13 bases in the middle. There are 14 residues in the CDR3. For the CDR3, the DNA is TGTGCCAGTAGGGCCCAGGGCGCCAACTATGGCTACACCTTC. Its translation: CASRAQGANYGYTF.

The chain is built from TRBV6-5 and TRBJ2-7; no reliable D call. The V end lost 2 bases, the J end lost 3 bases, and 8 bases lay between the germline ends. From germline, CDR1 is MNHEY and CDR2 SVGAGI. This CDR3 has 13 residues. The CDR3 region is CASSYGPRYEQYF. The CDR3 nucleotides are TGTGCCAGCAGTTACGGGCCGCGCTACGAGCAGTACTTC.

The rearrangement joins TRBV5-1 to TRBJ1-2, with a possible D match to TRBD1 (5 bases). V lost 0 bases, J lost 0 bases, and 12 bases lay in between. Germline V gene lookup returns CDR1 SGHRS and CDR2 YFSETQ. The CDR3 is 16 amino acids. The CDR3 region has the DNA TGCGCCAGCAGCTTGGACACCCAGGGTACTAACTATGGCTACACCTTC. Its protein product is CASSLDTQGTNYGYTF.

The J gene is TRBJ1-1, the V gene TRBV19; maybe TRBD1 (5 bases). This CDR3 contains 14 residues. Germline-derived CDR1 and CDR2 are LNHDA and SQIVND (reference sequence). V was clipped by 9 bases and J by 6 bases, with 20 bases between them. CDR3 sequence reads: CASAFGGGLAEAFF. CDR3 DNA sequence: TGTGCCAGCGCCTTTGGGGGGGGGTTGGCTGAAGCTTTCTTT.

The chain joins TRBV6-4 to TRBJ2-3, with 8 bases identical to TRBD2. Germline CDR1 MRHNA, CDR2 SNTAGT. V lost 4 bases and J lost 5; bases outside the gene matches: 2. This CDR3 comprises 13 residues. The CDR3 DNA reads TGTGCCAGCAGTGGTCTAGCGGGAGATACGCAGTATTTT. This sequence encodes CASSGLAGDTQYF.

The chain couples TRBV28 to TRBJ2-5, with D possibly TRBD2 on 5 matching bases. The DNA end lines up better with TRBJ2-7; the J call may be wrong. The CDR3 spans 14 residues. The germline CDR1 and CDR2 sequences are MDHEN and SYDVKM. The CDR3 bases are TGTGCCAGCAGATACCGGGATCTCCCCTACGAGCAGTACTTC. As protein: CASRYRDLPYEQYF.

With regard to this clone: An end of the junction does not agree with germline; a read error may underlie this. V gene TRBV7-9 combines with J gene TRBJ1-4; 10 bases map to TRBD1. In germline, CDR1 is SEHNR, CDR2 FQNEAQ (reference sequence). This CDR3 region has 17 residues. The CDR3 coding sequence is TGTTCCAGCAGCGACGACAGGGGGCCATCAACTAATGAAAAACTGTTTTTT. As protein: CSSSDDRGPSTNEKLFF.

The CDR3 reads CASSPNQGGQETQYF. CDR3 in DNA: TGCGCCAGCAGCCCGAATCAGGGTGGACAAGAGACCCAGTACTTC. V gene TRBV5-1 combines with J gene TRBJ2-5; perhaps TRBD1 as D (5 bases). Germline V gene sequence: CDR1 SGHRS, CDR2 YFSETQ. V lost 4 bases to trimming and J lost 2 bases, with 15 bases between them. This CDR3 is built from 15 residues.

The table lists this clone with a count of one. V and J are TRBV4-2 and TRBJ2-1, with 8 bases identical to TRBD2. CDR1 and CDR2 (germline): LGHNA, YNFKEQ. CDR3 size: 15 residues. V shed 3 bases and J 7 bases; nucleotides not matched to a gene: 8. Here the CDR3 reads CASSQTASGPNEQFF. CDR3 nucleotide sequence: TGTGCCAGCAGCCAGACGGCTAGCGGGCCTAATGAGCAGTTCTTC.